This T cell receptor (beta chain) derives from a study of cytomegalovirus exposure and HLA in healthy donors. Study background: Around 180 million T cells yielded approximately 110 million unique TCR beta sequences in earlier analysis. Study-level points and caveats: A later analysis associated 16,951 TCR beta sequences with HLA alleles at a 0.05 false discovery rate. Many donors carried some public TCRs, although rarity characterized most TCR sequences.

To note about this clone: Its target is unknown.

The J segment lost 0 bases and the V segment lost 6 bases, leaving 3 bases of the junction unmatched. Germline V lookup: CDR1 MNHEY, CDR2 SVGAGI. The CDR3 is 14 amino acids. 13 Jbeta primers and 60 Vbeta primers were used for the PCR. Using immunoSEQ multiplex PCR, the repertoire was profiled, and TCRdb retains in-frame clones only, with some absent. The data contain 150,000 to 200,000 clones, more than 70% of them seen just once; the ten biggest clones take up about 1.4%. The receptor was isolated from a girl between 10 and 17 years old in good health and CMV-seronegative. The chain employs TRBV6-5 and TRBJ2-3, with TRBD1 matching 7 bases. Sequencing was performed on PBMCs. CDR3 sequence reads: CASRGQISTDTQYF. In DNA form, the CDR3 reads TGTGCCAGCAGGGGACAGATTAGCACAGATACGCAGTATTTT.